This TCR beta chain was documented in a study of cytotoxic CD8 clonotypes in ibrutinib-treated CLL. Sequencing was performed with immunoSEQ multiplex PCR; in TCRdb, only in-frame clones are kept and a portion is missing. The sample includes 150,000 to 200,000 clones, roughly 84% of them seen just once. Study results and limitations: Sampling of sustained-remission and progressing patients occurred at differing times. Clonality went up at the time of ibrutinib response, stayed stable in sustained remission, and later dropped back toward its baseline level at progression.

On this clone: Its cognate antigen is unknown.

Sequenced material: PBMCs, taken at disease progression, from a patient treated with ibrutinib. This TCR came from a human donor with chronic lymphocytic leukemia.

CDR3 nucleotides: TGTGCCAGCAGCCCCGGACAGGGGAAAGGACAGCCCCAGCATTTT. It codes for CASSPGQGKGQPQHF. The chain uses TRBV6-5 and TRBJ1-5; 9 nucleotides align to TRBD1. CDR3 length: 15 residues. In germline, CDR1 is MNHEY, CDR2 SVGAGI. Trimming removed 6 bases from V and 7 bases from J; junction bases left unmatched: 10.